This TCR beta chain stems from a study of control samples from healthy donors and cancer patients. With 6 bases removed from V and 4 bases from J, the gap between germline ends came to 13 bases. Germline-derived CDR1 and CDR2 are SGHVS and FNYEAQ. The CDR3 length is 15 residues. The repertoire was sequenced with immunoSEQ multiplex PCR; TCRdb's copy has only in-frame clones and lacks some. The data contain 90,000 to 130,000 clones, almost 85% of them singletons. The genes are TRBV7-6 and TRBJ1-6; tentatively, D is TRBD1 (5 bases). This sequence was found in a man in his late teens or twenties in good health. The sample comprised blood. CDR3 coding DNA: TGTGCCAGCAGAAAGGGGCCCGAGTATAATTCACCCCTCCACTTT. Its translation: CASRKGPEYNSPLHF.